The clone carrying this T cell receptor (beta chain) was detected only a few times. Original handling: It was from reference gene primer amplification that nucleated cell counts were estimated. Sequencing used immunoSEQ multiplex PCR; TCRdb keeps in-frame clones, though not all of them. V and J calls and clone size are those listed in that table; D and trimming were worked out from the DNA. The sample lists around 340,000 clones; 80% to 90% were seen once. The data are from a study of blood T cell repertoires in COVID-19. For the study at large: Collection of acute and convalescent COVID-19 samples took place in the United States, Italy and Spain.

The germline gives CDR1 MGHRA, CDR2 YSYEKL. V was trimmed by 0 bases and J by 4 bases, leaving 19 bases between them. This CDR3 has 18 amino acids. Participants reported their clinical history, and cohort assignment relied on those reports. The V call is TRBV4-1, the J call TRBJ1-3; D not certain. Sequencing was done on a sample of PBMCs or T cells enriched from blood (not recorded which). This TCR derives from a woman aged 40 to 55 with acute COVID-19. Here the CDR3 reads CASSQEMVRERVGNTIYF. For the CDR3, the DNA is TGCGCCAGCAGCCAAGAAATGGTGAGGGAGAGAGTAGGAAACACCATATATTTT.